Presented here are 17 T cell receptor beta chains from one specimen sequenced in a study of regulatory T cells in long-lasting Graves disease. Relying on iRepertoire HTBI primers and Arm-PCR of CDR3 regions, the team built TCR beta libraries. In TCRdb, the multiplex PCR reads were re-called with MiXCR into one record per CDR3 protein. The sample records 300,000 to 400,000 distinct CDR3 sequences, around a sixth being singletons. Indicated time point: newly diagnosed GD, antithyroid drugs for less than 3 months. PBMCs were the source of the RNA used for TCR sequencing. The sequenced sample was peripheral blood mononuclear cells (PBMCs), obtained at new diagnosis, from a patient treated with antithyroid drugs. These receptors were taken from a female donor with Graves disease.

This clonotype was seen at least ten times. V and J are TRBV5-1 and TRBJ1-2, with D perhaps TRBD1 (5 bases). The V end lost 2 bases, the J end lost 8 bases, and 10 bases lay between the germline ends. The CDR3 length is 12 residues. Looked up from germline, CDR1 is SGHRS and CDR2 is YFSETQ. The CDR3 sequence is CASSLKGSGYTF. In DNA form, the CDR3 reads TGCGCCAGCAGCTTAAAGGGGTCCGGCTACACCTTC.

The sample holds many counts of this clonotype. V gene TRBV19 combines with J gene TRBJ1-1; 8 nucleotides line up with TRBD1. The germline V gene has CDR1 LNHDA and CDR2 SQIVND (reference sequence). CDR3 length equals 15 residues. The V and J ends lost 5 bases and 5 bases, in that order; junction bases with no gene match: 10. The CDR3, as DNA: TGTGCCAGTAGTGGCGACAGGGGCGTAAGGACTGAAGCTTTCTTT. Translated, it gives CASSGDRGVRTEAFF.

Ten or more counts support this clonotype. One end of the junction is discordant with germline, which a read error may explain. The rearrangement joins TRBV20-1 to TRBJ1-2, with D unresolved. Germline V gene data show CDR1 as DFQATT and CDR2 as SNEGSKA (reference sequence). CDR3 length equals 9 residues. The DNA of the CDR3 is TGCAGTGCTAGAGCCCACAGAGCCTTC. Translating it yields CSARAHRAF.

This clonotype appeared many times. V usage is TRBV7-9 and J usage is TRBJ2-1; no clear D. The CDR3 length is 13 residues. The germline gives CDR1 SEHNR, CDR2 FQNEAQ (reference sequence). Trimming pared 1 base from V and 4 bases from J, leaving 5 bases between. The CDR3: CASSLVPYNEQFF. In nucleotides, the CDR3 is TGTGCCAGCAGCTTAGTTCCTTACAATGAGCAGTTCTTC.

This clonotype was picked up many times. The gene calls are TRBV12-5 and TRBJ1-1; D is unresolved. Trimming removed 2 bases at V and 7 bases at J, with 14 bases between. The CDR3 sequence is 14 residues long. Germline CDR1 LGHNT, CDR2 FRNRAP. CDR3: CASGLLYPSREAFF. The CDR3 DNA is TGTGCTAGTGGTTTGCTTTACCCGAGCCGTGAAGCTTTCTTT. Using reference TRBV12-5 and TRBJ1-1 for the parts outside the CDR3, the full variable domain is DARVTQTPRHKVTEMGQEVTMRCQPILGHNTVFWYRQTMMQGLELLAYFRNRAPLDDSGMPKDRFSAEMPDATLATLKIQPSEPRDSAVYFCASGLLYPSREAFFGQGTRLTVV.

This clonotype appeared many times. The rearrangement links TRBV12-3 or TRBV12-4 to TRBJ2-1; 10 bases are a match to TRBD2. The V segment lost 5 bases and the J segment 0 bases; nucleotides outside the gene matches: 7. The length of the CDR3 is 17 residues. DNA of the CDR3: TGTGCCAGCAGTGCCTACCGGACTAGCGGCTCCTACAATGAGCAGTTCTTC. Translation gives CASSAYRTSGSYNEQFF.

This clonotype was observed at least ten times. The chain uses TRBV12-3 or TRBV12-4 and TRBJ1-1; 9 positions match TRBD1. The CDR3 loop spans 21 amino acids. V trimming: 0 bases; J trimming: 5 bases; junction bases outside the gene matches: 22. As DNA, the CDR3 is TGTGCCAGCAGTTTAGCGGGCCATCTGGGGACAGGGAGGAAAGTGGGAACTGAAGCTTTCTTT. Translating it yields CASSLAGHLGTGRKVGTEAFF.

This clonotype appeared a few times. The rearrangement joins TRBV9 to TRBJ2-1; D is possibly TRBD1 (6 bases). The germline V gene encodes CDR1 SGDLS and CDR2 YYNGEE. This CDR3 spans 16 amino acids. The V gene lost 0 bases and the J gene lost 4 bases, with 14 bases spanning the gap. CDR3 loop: CASSVVTQGNYNEQFF. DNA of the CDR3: TGTGCCAGCAGCGTAGTAACCCAGGGGAATTACAATGAGCAGTTCTTC.

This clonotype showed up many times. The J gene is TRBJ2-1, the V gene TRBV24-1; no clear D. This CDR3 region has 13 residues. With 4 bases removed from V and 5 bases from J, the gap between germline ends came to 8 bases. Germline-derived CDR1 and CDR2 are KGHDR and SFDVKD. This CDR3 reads CATSEWADNEQFF. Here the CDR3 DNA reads TGTGCCACCAGTGAATGGGCAGACAATGAGCAGTTCTTC.

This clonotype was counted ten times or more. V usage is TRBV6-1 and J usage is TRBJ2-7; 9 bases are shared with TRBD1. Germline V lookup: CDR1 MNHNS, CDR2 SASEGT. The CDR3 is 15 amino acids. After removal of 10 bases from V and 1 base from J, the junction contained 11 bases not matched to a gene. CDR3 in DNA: TGTGCCACCAAACTAGGACAGGGGCAGTCCTACGAGCAGTACTTC. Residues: CATKLGQGQSYEQYF.

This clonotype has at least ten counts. The DNA of the CDR3 is TGTGCCACCTCAGTTGCCCTAGGGAACTATGGCTACACCTTC. It encodes CATSVALGNYGYTF. The chain uses TRBV10-3 and TRBJ1-2; D is unclear. V shed 10 bases and J shed 2 bases, with 17 bases lying between them. In germline, CDR1 is ENHRY, CDR2 SYGVKD. The CDR3 totals 14 residues.

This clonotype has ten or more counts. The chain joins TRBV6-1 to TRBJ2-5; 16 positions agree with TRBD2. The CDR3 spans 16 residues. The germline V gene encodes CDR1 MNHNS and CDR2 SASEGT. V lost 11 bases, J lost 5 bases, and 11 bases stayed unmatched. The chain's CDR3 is CAGQPGTSGGGETQYF. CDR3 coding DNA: TGTGCCGGCCAACCCGGGACTAGCGGGGGGGGGGAGACCCAGTACTTC.

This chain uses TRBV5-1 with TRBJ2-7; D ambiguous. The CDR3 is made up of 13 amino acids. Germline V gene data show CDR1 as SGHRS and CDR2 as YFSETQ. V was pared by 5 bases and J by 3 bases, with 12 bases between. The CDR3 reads CASRNTVDYEQYF. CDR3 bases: TGCGCCAGCAGGAATACAGTCGACTACGAGCAGTACTTC.

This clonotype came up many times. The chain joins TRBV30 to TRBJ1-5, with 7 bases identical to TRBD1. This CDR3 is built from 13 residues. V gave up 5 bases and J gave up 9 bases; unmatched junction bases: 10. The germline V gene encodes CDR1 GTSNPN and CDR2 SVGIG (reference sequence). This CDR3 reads CAWAEQGRPPQHF. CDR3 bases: TGTGCCTGGGCCGAACAGGGGCGACCGCCCCAGCATTTT.

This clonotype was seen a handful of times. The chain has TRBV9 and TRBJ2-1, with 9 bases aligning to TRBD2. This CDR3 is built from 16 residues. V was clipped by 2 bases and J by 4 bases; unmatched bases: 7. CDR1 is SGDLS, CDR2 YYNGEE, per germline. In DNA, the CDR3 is TGTGCCAGCAGCGTTAGCGGGGGAGGCCCTTACAATGAGCAGTTCTTC. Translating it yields CASSVSGGGPYNEQFF.

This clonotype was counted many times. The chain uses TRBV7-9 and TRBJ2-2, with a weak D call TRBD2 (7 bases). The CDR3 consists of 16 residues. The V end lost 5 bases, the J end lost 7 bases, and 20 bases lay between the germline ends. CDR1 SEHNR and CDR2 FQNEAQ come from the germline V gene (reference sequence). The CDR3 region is CASSQEPGGQSGELFF. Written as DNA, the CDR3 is TGTGCCAGCAGCCAAGAACCGGGGGGCCAGAGCGGGGAGCTGTTTTTT.

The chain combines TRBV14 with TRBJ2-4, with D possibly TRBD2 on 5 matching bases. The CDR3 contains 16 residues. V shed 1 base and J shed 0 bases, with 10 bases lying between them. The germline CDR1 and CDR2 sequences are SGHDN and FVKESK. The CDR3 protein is CASSQGTVIAKNIQYF. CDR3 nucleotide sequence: TGTGCCAGCAGCCAAGGGACTGTCATAGCCAAAAACATTCAGTACTTC.